This T cell receptor (beta chain) came from a study of blood T cell repertoires in COVID-19 (dated by TCRdb to 2019 to 2021). Turning to the overall study: Collaborator samples came from the United States, Italy and Spain and covered acute and convalescent phases of COVID-19. The material from the prospective study consisted of cDNA or gDNA derived from T cells, B-cell-depleted T cells, or PBMCs. Subjects who had been exposed to COVID-19, were actively infected with it, or had recovered from it provided the deeply sampled blood TCRbeta repertoires that made up the dataset. The repertoires were made available in a free public database intended to serve as a resource for research on the immune response to SARS-CoV-2. The samples were drawn from two sources: the first 160 participants of the ongoing ImmuneRACE study, and 950 to 1,500 subjects contributed by 6 global collaborators. The sample metadata nearly always contained a de-identified subject ID, COVID-19 status, age in years and sex. Where available, HLA class I and class II types were taken from metadata supplied by the sample provider and were not determined by assay-based typing. Study-wide conclusions, independent of this receptor: The quantity of clinical and demographic metadata differed by source and by participant and was supplied without curation.

A word on this clone: What this receptor recognizes is not known. No clone much larger than this one lies a single base away; base qualities are absent.

At one collaborating source in Seattle, patients were enrolled during active infection and were followed longitudinally through the course of disease. Collaborating institutions collected whole blood in K2EDTA tubes following their own protocols. For TCRbeta analysis, collaborator samples were shipped as frozen whole blood, as isolated PBMCs, or as DNA extracted from either sample type. TCRbeta CDR3 regions were amplified from genomic DNA by means of the immunoSEQ Assay, a bias-controlled multiplex PCR. As for the original processing: Nucleated cell counts per sample were estimated from amplification of reference gene primers within the assay. To quantify the absolute abundance of each unique TCRbeta CDR3 rearrangement, sequence reads were collapsed and filtered. For each sample, productive Simpson clonality was calculated as the square root of Simpson's diversity index across productive rearrangements. TCRdb's version of the immuneACCESS table is confined to in-frame rearrangements and falls short of the full clone set. An unresolved V gene accounts for under half of the shortfall where checked; the remainder is of unknown origin. That table is the source of V, J and clone size, and D and trimming were worked out from the DNA. For this sample the table gives roughly 80,000 clones, of which about nine tenths were detected only once. 2% to 3% of the sample lies in the top ten.

CDR1 and CDR2, looked up from the germline V gene, are MNHNS and SASEGT. V lost 3 bases and J lost 6 bases; the stretch between them is 15 bases long. The CDR3 spans 16 residues, from the cysteine through the phenylalanine. The CDR3 DNA has 48 bases and is translated from base 1. This receptor was identified in a man aged 50 to 60 with COVID-19, enrolled during active disease. The chain links TRBV6-1 with TRBJ1-6; the best D guess is TRBD1, with 6 bases matching. Source material: peripheral blood. The CDR3 has the sequence CASSDYRQAPNSPLHF. In nucleotides, the sequence is TGTGCCAGCAGTGATTACCGACAGGCGCCTAATTCACCCCTCCACTTT.